What follows are 27 T cell receptor beta chains derived from one specimen sequenced in a study of blood T cells in healthy people across ages. A second about 7 to 12 cycle PCR used barcoded and J-beta primers. MiXCR, run by TCRdb on the 5' RACE reads, gives a single entry per CDR3 protein. The table records about 1.4 million distinct CDR3 sequences, approximately 63% of them present only once. The sequenced material came from blood. These receptor sequences come from a man younger than 35 in good health.

The CDR3 region has the DNA TGTGCCAGCAACGACAAGGAGGGGGGCGGGCAGTATTTT. It encodes CASNDKEGGGQYF. The chain couples TRBV21-1 to TRBJ2-3; TRBD1 is taken as the D call from the table, unchecked against the DNA. TRBV21-1 is described as a pseudogene. The CDR3 is 13 residues long.

The chain uses TRBV20-1 and TRBJ2-5; 9 nucleotides match TRBD2. Per germline, CDR1 DFQATT and CDR2 SNEGSKA (reference sequence). The CDR3 covers 13 residues. Trimming removed 3 bases from V and 3 bases from J; junction bases left unmatched: 2. CDR3 protein: CSASSGGKETQYF. The CDR3 DNA sequence: TGCAGTGCTAGTAGCGGGGGTAAAGAGACCCAGTACTTC.

The rearrangement joins TRBV27 to TRBJ2-7; 7 nucleotides agree with TRBD2. Germline CDR1 is MNHEY and CDR2 is SMNVEV (reference sequence). This CDR3 is built from 17 residues. V was clipped by 2 bases and J by 0 bases; unmatched bases: 10. The chain's CDR3 is CASSLKGSASGSYEQYF. The CDR3 region has the DNA TGTGCCAGCAGTTTAAAAGGGTCGGCTAGCGGCTCCTACGAGCAGTACTTC.

This rearrangement joins TRBV4-1 to TRBJ1-2; the match to TRBD1 covers 10 bases. The CDR3 consists of 18 residues. CDR1 is MGHRA and CDR2 is YSYEKL in the germline V gene. After removal of 0 bases from V and 3 bases from J, the junction contained 10 bases not matched to a gene. CDR3 in amino acids: CASSQDNHRQGAYYGYTF. The CDR3 DNA reads as TGCGCCAGCAGCCAAGATAATCACCGACAGGGGGCGTACTATGGCTACACCTTC.

The gene calls are TRBV11-2 and TRBJ2-7, with 12 bases lining up with TRBD2. The V segment lost 5 bases and the J segment 3 bases; nucleotides outside the gene matches: 11. This CDR3 is built from 17 residues. Germline CDR1 and CDR2: SGHAT and FQNNGV. This CDR3 reads CASSPLAGGNPLYEQYF. As DNA, the CDR3 is TGTGCCAGCAGCCCCCTAGCGGGGGGGAACCCCCTCTACGAGCAGTACTTC.

The chain combines TRBV28 with TRBJ1-5; D is uncertain. Germline V gene data show CDR1 as MDHEN and CDR2 as SYDVKM. The V gene lost 7 bases and the J gene lost 7 bases, with 20 bases spanning the gap. The CDR3 sequence is 15 residues long. In DNA form, the CDR3 reads TGTGCCAGCAACACCGGGAAATCGGTGGGGCAGCCCCAGCATTTT. It codes for CASNTGKSVGQPQHF.

As for this clonotype: This may be a read error: a much more frequent sequence differs by one nucleotide. The V gene is TRBV6-2 or TRBV6-3, the J gene TRBJ2-7; no reliable D call. Germline CDR1 and CDR2: MNHEY and SVGEGT. The CDR3 totals 11 residues. The CDR3 DNA sequence: TGTGTCAGCAGTTACGCCTACGAGCAGTACTTC. This gives the protein CVSSYAYEQYF.

This rearrangement joins TRBV29-1 to TRBJ2-1; 12 bases are shared with TRBD2. This CDR3 region has 13 residues. J was trimmed by 8 bases and V by 6 bases; bases with no gene match: 5. Germline assignment: CDR1 SQVTM and CDR2 ANQGSEA. CDR3 residues: CSVTSGSKDEQFF. CDR3 in DNA: TGCAGCGTGACTAGCGGGAGTAAGGATGAGCAGTTCTTC.

The V gene is TRBV20-1, the J gene TRBJ2-1; a weak D match, TRBD1 (6 bases). CDR1 DFQATT and CDR2 SNEGSKA come from the germline V gene (reference sequence). V lost 3 bases, J lost 7 bases, and 13 bases lay in between. The CDR3 is 13 residues long. This CDR3 reads CSASRAGVNEQFF. The CDR3 nucleotides read TGCAGTGCTAGTAGGGCAGGGGTAAATGAGCAGTTCTTC.

The genes are TRBV3-1 and TRBJ2-1; the match to TRBD2 covers 11 bases. The V gene's germline CDR1 is LGHDT and CDR2 YNNKEL (reference sequence). The V segment lost 8 bases and the J segment 7 bases; nucleotides outside the gene matches: 7. There are 14 residues in the CDR3. This CDR3 reads CASRGTSGPNEQFF. Here the CDR3 DNA reads TGTGCCAGCCGAGGGACTAGCGGCCCTAATGAGCAGTTCTTC.

This clonotype was observed a few times. The chain joins TRBV4-2 to TRBJ2-5; D may match TRBD1 or TRBD2 (5 bases each). Germline CDR1 and CDR2: LGHNA and YNFKEQ. The V gene lost 4 bases and the J gene lost 7 bases, with 16 bases spanning the gap. The CDR3 extends over 14 amino acids. The CDR3 reads CASSLGTADGTQYF. Written as DNA, the CDR3 is TGTGCCAGCAGCCTCGGGACCGCCGATGGGACCCAGTACTTC.

The chain has TRBV6-1 and TRBJ2-5, with D possibly TRBD1 on 6 matching bases. The J call may be incorrect, as the DNA end agrees better with TRBJ2-7. This CDR3 region has 15 residues. Germline V CDR1 and CDR2: MNHNS, SASEGT. The chain's CDR3 is CASRLAGALWDEQYF. The CDR3 DNA sequence: TGTGCCAGCAGACTCGCAGGGGCCCTTTGGGACGAGCAGTACTTC.

A single count supports this clonotype. The chain links TRBV6-5 to TRBJ2-7; D is unclear. Germline V lookup: CDR1 MNHEY, CDR2 SVGAGI. Trimming left V 2 bases short and J 4 bases short, with 9 bases between. The CDR3 consists of 13 residues. DNA of the CDR3: TGTGCCAGCAGTTACAGACCAGCTTACGAGCAGTACTTC. Translated, it gives CASSYRPAYEQYF.

This clonotype occurred a few times. This sequence joins TRBV25-1 and TRBJ2-5, with a weak D call TRBD2 (5 bases). V was shortened by 1 base and J by 0 bases, with 6 bases between the two germline ends. Germline assignment: CDR1 MGHDK and CDR2 SYGVNS. CDR3 length: 14 amino acids. CDR3 DNA: TGTGCCAGCAGTGAATTCGGGAACCAAGAGACCCAGTACTTC. It is translated as CASSEFGNQETQYF.

This clonotype was observed a few times. V usage is TRBV6-5 and J usage is TRBJ1-5; TRBD1 matches 7 bases. Trimming cost V 0 bases and J 3 bases; bases outside gene matches: 17. Germline values: CDR1 MNHEY, CDR2 SVGAGI. CDR3 length: 20 residues. The CDR3 coding sequence is TGTGCCAGCAGTTACTCTAGGGTCCCTACAGGGGAAGGTAACAATCAGCCCCAGCATTTT. Its protein is CASSYSRVPTGEGNNQPQHF.

This clonotype was seen a handful of times. This chain joins TRBV6-1 and TRBJ2-1, with D possibly being TRBD1 (6 bases). Germline V lookup: CDR1 MNHNS, CDR2 SASEGT. V dropped 4 bases and J dropped 2 bases, with 15 bases sitting between them. The CDR3 is 16 amino acids. Written as DNA, the CDR3 is TGTGCCAGCAGTGTGACAGGAATCGGAGCCTACAATGAGCAGTTCTTC. This translates into CASSVTGIGAYNEQFF.

The gene calls are TRBV20-1 and TRBJ2-4, with 9 nucleotides matching TRBD2. Per germline, CDR1 DFQATT and CDR2 SNEGSKA (reference sequence). This CDR3 contains 18 residues. V lost 5 bases, J lost 0 bases, and 14 bases stayed unmatched. The CDR3 DNA reads as TGCAGTGCTCAGAAGTTTAAGCGGGAGGTCCTAGCCAAAAACATTCAGTACTTC. This encodes CSAQKFKREVLAKNIQYF.

This clonotype has more than one count but fewer than ten. V and J are TRBV20-1 and TRBJ1-2; 7 positions match TRBD1. After removal of 0 bases from V and 2 bases from J, the junction contained 6 bases not matched to a gene. Germline CDR1 DFQATT, CDR2 SNEGSKA (reference sequence). This CDR3 is 15 amino acids long. In DNA form, the CDR3 reads TGCAGTGCTAGAGACGCCTCACAGGGGAACTATGGCTACACCTTC. Protein product: CSARDASQGNYGYTF.

J is TRBJ1-6 and V is TRBV2; 7 nucleotides match TRBD1. The germline CDR1 and CDR2 sequences are SNHLY and FYNNEI. The trim removed 6 bases at V and 2 bases at J, leaving 7 bases unmatched. The CDR3 has 16 residues. CDR3 sequence: CASSSGTVTYNSPLHF. As DNA, the CDR3 is TGTGCCAGCAGCTCCGGGACAGTCACCTATAATTCACCCCTCCACTTT. Full variable domain (missing parts from reference TRBV2 and TRBJ1-6): EPEVTQTPSHQVTQMGQEVILRCVPISNHLYFYWYRQILGQKVEFLVSFYNNEISEKSEIFDDQFSVERPDGSNFTLKIRSTKLEDSAMYFCASSSGTVTYNSPLHFGNGTRLTVT.

CDR3 region: CASSQAGASGETQYF. The CDR3 nucleotides read TGCGCCAGCAGCCAAGCAGGGGCGTCAGGGGAGACCCAGTACTTC. V is TRBV4-1 and J is TRBJ2-5, with D maybe TRBD1 (6 bases). The CDR3 sequence is 15 residues long. Germline V gene lookup returns CDR1 MGHRA and CDR2 YSYEKL. The V end lost 1 base, the J end lost 5 bases, and 14 bases lay between the germline ends.

This clonotype was recorded once. J is TRBJ2-5 and V is TRBV4-3, with TRBD2 matching 9 bases. CDR1 LGHNA and CDR2 YSLEER come from the germline V gene. The CDR3 has 15 residues. Losses at the gene ends were 4 bases for V and 5 bases for J; bases not matched to a gene: 8. Written as DNA, the CDR3 is TGCGCCAGCAGCCCCCTTAGCGGGGGTGGGGAGACCCAGTACTTC. This sequence encodes CASSPLSGGGETQYF.

This clonotype was found a few times. The chain joins TRBV20-1 to TRBJ2-7, with 7 bases fitting TRBD1. Judging by the DNA end, TRBJ2-4 fits better; the J call may be wrong. The CDR3 is made up of 17 amino acids. CDR1 and CDR2 from the germline V gene are DFQATT and SNEGSKA (reference sequence). This CDR3 reads CSARDPTGAIAKNIQYF. CDR3 nucleotide sequence: TGCAGTGCTAGAGATCCCACAGGGGCCATAGCCAAAAACATTCAGTACTTC.

V and J are TRBV12-3 or TRBV12-4 and TRBJ2-7, with D possibly called TRBD1 or TRBD2 (5 bases each). The V end was cut by 3 bases, the J end by 2 bases, with 14 bases between. The CDR3 runs 15 residues. DNA for the CDR3: TGTGCCAGCAGTTTTGGTGGGACGGTAGCCTACGAGCAGTACTTC. Its translation: CASSFGGTVAYEQYF.

The chain carries TRBV12-3 or TRBV12-4 and TRBJ2-4, with 12 nucleotides matching TRBD2. The DNA end favors TRBJ2-7, so the J call may be wrong. This CDR3 region has 15 residues. The CDR3 DNA follows: TGTGCCAGCAGTCCTCCGCCGGGACTAGCGGGCGAGCAGTACTTC. It codes for CASSPPPGLAGEQYF.

This clonotype was detected once. The chain combines TRBV3-1 with TRBJ1-1; D is uncertain. Trimming removed 0 bases at V and 0 bases at J, with 8 bases between. This CDR3 spans 15 amino acids. The germline CDR1 and CDR2 sequences are LGHDT and YNNKEL (reference sequence). CDR3 DNA sequence: TGTGCCAGCAGCCAAGATGCGCCTATGAACACTGAAGCTTTCTTT. Encoded protein: CASSQDAPMNTEAFF.

The V call is TRBV20-1, the J call TRBJ2-7, with no clear D. CDR1 is DFQATT, CDR2 SNEGSKA, per germline (reference sequence). Trimming took 7 bases from V and 12 from J, leaving 19 bases between them. CDR3 size: 11 residues. The DNA of the CDR3 is TGCAGTGTCACAGTGATCGAGCTCCCGTACTTC. Its translation is CSVTVIELPYF.

This clonotype was found a few times. The V gene is TRBV3-1, the J gene TRBJ2-5, with D hard to call. The CDR3 runs 13 residues. Germline V CDR1 and CDR2: LGHDT, YNNKEL (reference sequence). Trimming stripped 1 base from V and 5 bases from J, with 8 bases between. The CDR3 DNA reads as TGTGCCAGCAGCCAAGCGGCTCGGGAGACCCAGTACTTC. It yields the protein CASSQAARETQYF.